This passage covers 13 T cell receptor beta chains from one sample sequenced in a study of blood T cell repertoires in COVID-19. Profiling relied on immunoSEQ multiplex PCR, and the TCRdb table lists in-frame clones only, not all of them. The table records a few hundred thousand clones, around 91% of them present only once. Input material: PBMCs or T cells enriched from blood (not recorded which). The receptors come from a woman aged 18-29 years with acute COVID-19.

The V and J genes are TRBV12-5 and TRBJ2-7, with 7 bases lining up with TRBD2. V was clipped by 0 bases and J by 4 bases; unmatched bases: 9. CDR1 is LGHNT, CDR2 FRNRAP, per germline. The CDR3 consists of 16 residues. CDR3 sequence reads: CASGLVRGGAEYEQYF. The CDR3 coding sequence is TGTGCTAGTGGTTTGGTACGGGGAGGGGCGGAATACGAGCAGTACTTC.

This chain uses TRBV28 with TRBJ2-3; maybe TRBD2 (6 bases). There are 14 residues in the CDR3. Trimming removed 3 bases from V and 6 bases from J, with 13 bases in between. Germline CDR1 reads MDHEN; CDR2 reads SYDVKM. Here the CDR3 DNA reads TGTGCCAGCAGTTTCGGGCGGGGAAGGGATACGCAGTATTTT. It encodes CASSFGRGRDTQYF.

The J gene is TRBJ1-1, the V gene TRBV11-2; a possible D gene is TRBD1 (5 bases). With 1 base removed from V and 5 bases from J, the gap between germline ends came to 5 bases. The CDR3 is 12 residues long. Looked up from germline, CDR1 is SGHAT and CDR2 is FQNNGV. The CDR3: CASSLGQTEAFF. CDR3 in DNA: TGTGCCAGCAGCTTAGGACAGACTGAAGCTTTCTTT.

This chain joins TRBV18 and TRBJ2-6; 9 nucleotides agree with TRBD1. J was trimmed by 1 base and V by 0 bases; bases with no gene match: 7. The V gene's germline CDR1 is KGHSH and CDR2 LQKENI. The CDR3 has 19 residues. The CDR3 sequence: CASSPPGQGLPSGANVLTF. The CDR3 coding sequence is TGTGCCAGCTCACCACCGGGACAGGGACTCCCATCTGGGGCCAACGTCCTGACTTTC.

Here the CDR3 DNA reads TGTGCCAGCAGCCAACAGGGGCCCGATACGCAGTATTTT. This translates into CASSQQGPDTQYF. The V call is TRBV3-1 (or the pseudogene TRBV3-2), the J call TRBJ2-3; a weak D match, TRBD1 (6 bases). Germline values: CDR1 LGHDT, CDR2 YNNKEL (reference sequence). This CDR3 has 13 residues. Trimming pared 2 bases from V and 6 bases from J, leaving 9 bases between.

CDR3 amino acids: CASGGLGQRASPLHF. CDR3 bases: TGTGCCAGCGGCGGTTTAGGGCAGCGGGCTTCACCCCTCCACTTT. The V call is TRBV28, the J call TRBJ1-6, with D uncertain. The CDR3 has 15 residues. Trimming cost V 8 bases and J 9 bases, with 20 bases left between them. Per germline, CDR1 MDHEN and CDR2 SYDVKM.

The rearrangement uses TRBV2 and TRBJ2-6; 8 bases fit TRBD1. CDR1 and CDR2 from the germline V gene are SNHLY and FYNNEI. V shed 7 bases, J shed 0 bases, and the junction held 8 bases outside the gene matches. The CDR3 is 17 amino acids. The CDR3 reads CASTPTGVISGANVLTF. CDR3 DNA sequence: TGTGCCAGCACCCCGACAGGGGTTATCTCTGGGGCCAACGTCCTGACTTTC.

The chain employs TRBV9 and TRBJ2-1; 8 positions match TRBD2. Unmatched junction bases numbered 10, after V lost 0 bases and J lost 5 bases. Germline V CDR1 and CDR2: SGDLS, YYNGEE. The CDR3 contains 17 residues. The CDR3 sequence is CASSVVLTGTRDNEQFF. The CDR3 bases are TGTGCCAGCAGCGTAGTCCTCACCGGGACTAGAGACAATGAGCAGTTCTTC.

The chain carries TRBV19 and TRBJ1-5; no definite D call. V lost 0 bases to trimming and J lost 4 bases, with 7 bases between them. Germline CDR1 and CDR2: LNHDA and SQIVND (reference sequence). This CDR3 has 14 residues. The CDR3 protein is CASSIDSANQPQHF. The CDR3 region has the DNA TGTGCCAGTAGTATAGACTCAGCGAATCAGCCCCAGCATTTT.

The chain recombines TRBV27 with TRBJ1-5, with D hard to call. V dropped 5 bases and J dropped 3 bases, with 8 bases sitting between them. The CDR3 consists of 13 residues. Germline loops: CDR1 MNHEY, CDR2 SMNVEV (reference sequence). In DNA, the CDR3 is TGTGCCAGCAGTCGGGGATACAATCAGCCCCAGCATTTT. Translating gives CASSRGYNQPQHF.

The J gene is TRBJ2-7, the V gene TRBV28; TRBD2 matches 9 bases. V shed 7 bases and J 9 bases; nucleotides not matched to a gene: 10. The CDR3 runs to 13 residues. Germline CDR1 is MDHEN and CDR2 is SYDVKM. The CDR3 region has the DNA TGTGCCAGCACTTCCGGGACTAGCATCGTGCAGTACTTC. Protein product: CASTSGTSIVQYF.

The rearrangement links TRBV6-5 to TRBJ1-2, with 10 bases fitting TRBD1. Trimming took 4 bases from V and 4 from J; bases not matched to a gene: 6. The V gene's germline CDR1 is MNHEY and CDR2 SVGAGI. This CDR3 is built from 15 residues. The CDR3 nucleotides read TGTGCCAGCAGTTCGGAGGACAGGGGGAGCTATGGCTACACCTTC. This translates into CASSSEDRGSYGYTF.

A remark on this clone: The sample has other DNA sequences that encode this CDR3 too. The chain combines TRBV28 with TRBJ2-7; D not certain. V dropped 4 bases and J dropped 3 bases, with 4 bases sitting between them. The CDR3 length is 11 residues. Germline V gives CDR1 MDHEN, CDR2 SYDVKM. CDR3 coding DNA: TGTGCCAGCAGTTCTTACTACGAGCAGTACTTC. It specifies CASSSYYEQYF.